Shown below are 15 T cell receptor beta chains from a single sample sequenced in a study of T cell changes during pregnancy in multiple sclerosis. Clones were read by immunoSEQ multiplex PCR, and TCRdb kept only the in-frame ones, dropping some. The table has roughly 30,000 clones, about nine tenths seen once. The specimen was CD4+ T cells from peripheral blood mononuclear cells, collected in the first trimester of pregnancy. The receptors were sampled from a female donor in good health, enrolled as a control in a pregnancy study.

The chain joins TRBV2 to TRBJ1-4, with 7 bases lining up with TRBD1. Germline CDR1 and CDR2: SNHLY and FYNNEI. The CDR3 runs 15 residues. Losses at the gene ends were 4 bases for V and 5 bases for J; bases not matched to a gene: 7. CDR3 residues: CASSVRGQTNEKLFF. The CDR3 DNA is TGTGCCAGCAGTGTTCGGGGACAGACCAATGAAAAACTGTTTTTT.

This clone was seen a few times. V and J are TRBV7-2 and TRBJ1-3, with D perhaps matching TRBD1 (5 bases). The germline V and J ends were trimmed by 5 bases and 0 bases, with 17 bases remaining between them. Looked up from germline, CDR1 is SGHTA and CDR2 is FQGNSA. The CDR3 has 17 residues. The CDR3 sequence: CASSPHGGETSGNTIYF. In DNA, the CDR3 is TGTGCCAGCAGCCCACACGGGGGGGAGACCTCTGGAAACACCATATATTTT.

This chain links TRBV28 with TRBJ2-2, with TRBD1 identical over 12 bases. Germline CDR1 and CDR2: MDHEN and SYDVKM. The length of the CDR3 is 15 residues. Unmatched junction bases numbered 5, after V lost 6 bases and J lost 6 bases. CDR3 nucleotide sequence: TGTGCCAGCAGACCGGGACAGGGGGCAGCCGGGGAGCTGTTTTTT. This translates into CASRPGQGAAGELFF.

The chain is built from TRBV9 and TRBJ2-3, with D perhaps matching TRBD2 (6 bases). The CDR3 consists of 15 residues. The germline V gene has CDR1 SGDLS and CDR2 YYNGEE. Trimming cost V 3 bases and J 1 base, with 12 bases left between them. CDR3 in DNA: TGTGCCAGCAGCGCCCGGGACTCGCGCACAGATACGCAGTATTTT. Its protein is CASSARDSRTDTQYF.

The rearrangement links TRBV7-8 to TRBJ1-5; no definite D call. CDR3 length equals 13 residues. Trimming removed 5 bases from V and 5 bases from J, with 10 bases in between. Germline V gene data show CDR1 as SGHVS and CDR2 as FQNEAQ. Here the CDR3 reads CASSPDTYQPQHF. The CDR3 DNA reads as TGTGCCAGCAGCCCAGACACCTATCAGCCCCAGCATTTT.

This chain's CDR3 is CAWSVTVEETQYF. The CDR3 region has the DNA TGTGCCTGGAGTGTAACGGTCGAAGAGACCCAGTACTTC. The chain uses TRBV30 and TRBJ2-5; D is unclear. The CDR3 covers 13 residues. The germline V and J ends were trimmed by 0 bases and 3 bases, with 8 bases remaining between them. CDR1 is GTSNPN, CDR2 SVGIG, per germline (reference sequence).

The chain recombines TRBV29-1 with TRBJ2-5; D might be TRBD2 (6 bases). This CDR3 has 12 residues. Trimming stripped 5 bases from V and 5 bases from J, with 12 bases between. In germline, CDR1 is SQVTM, CDR2 ANQGSEA. In DNA form, the CDR3 reads TGCAGCGTTTCGCGGGAAGGCGAGACCCAGTACTTC. Translated, it gives CSVSREGETQYF.

J is TRBJ2-7 and V is TRBV7-9, with 10 bases lining up with TRBD1. The ends lost 1 base at V and 0 bases at J; junction bases unmatched: 3. Germline CDR1 and CDR2: SEHNR and FQNEAQ (reference sequence). The CDR3 is 16 amino acids. As DNA, the CDR3 is TGTGCCAGCAGCTTAGGCCGGGACAGGGGCTCCTACGAGCAGTACTTC. This sequence encodes CASSLGRDRGSYEQYF.

V is TRBV28 and J is TRBJ1-6; D gene uncertain. The CDR3 length is 16 residues. Trimming stripped 5 bases from V and 0 bases from J, with 11 bases between. CDR1 and CDR2 (germline): MDHEN, SYDVKM. The CDR3 bases are TGTGCCAGCAGTCTTCCGTCCAGCTCCTATAATTCACCCCTCCACTTT. This sequence encodes CASSLPSSSYNSPLHF.

The rearrangement joins TRBV11-2 to TRBJ1-2, with D uncertain. The CDR3 covers 13 residues. Germline V lookup: CDR1 SGHAT, CDR2 FQNNGV. Trimming pared 5 bases from V and 2 bases from J, leaving 9 bases between. The CDR3 spells CASSGGVNYGYTF. The CDR3 DNA sequence: TGTGCCAGCAGCGGAGGTGTAAACTATGGCTACACCTTC.

The V gene is TRBV10-3, the J gene TRBJ2-7, with unresolved D. The CDR3 contains 11 residues. Germline V lookup: CDR1 ENHRY, CDR2 SYGVKD. V was clipped by 0 bases and J by 7 bases, with 4 bases between them. The CDR3 nucleotides are TGTGCCATCAGTGAGTCGGCAGAGCAGTACTTC. It is translated as CAISESAEQYF.

Only one count was recorded for this clone. CDR3 nucleotides: TGTGCCAGCAGCGTACAGGCGACTAATGAAAAACTGTTTTTT. This gives the protein CASSVQATNEKLFF. The chain employs TRBV4-2 and TRBJ1-4; tentative D call: TRBD1 (5 bases). Germline lookup yields CDR1 LGHNA and CDR2 YNFKEQ. The germline V and J ends were trimmed by 5 bases and 2 bases, with 9 bases remaining between them. The CDR3 has 14 amino acids.

This clone came up once. The CDR3 nucleotides are TGTGCCAGCAGCGTGGCCAGCGGGAGTACCTACGAGCAGTACTTC. This translates into CASSVASGSTYEQYF. The chain links TRBV9 to TRBJ2-7; 8 bases are a match to TRBD2. J was trimmed by 2 bases and V by 2 bases; bases with no gene match: 6. CDR3 length: 15 amino acids. Germline V gene data show CDR1 as SGDLS and CDR2 as YYNGEE.

This chain links TRBV6-5 with TRBJ2-3; possibly TRBD2 for D (6 bases). CDR1 is MNHEY and CDR2 is SVGAGI in the germline V gene. Trimming stripped 6 bases from V and 6 bases from J, with 13 bases between. The CDR3 consists of 13 residues. This CDR3 is CASRGGLGDTQYF. CDR3 in DNA: TGTGCCAGCAGAGGAGGGCTTGGGGATACGCAGTATTTT.

This chain links TRBV11-2 with TRBJ2-2; D call uncertain. Looked up from germline, CDR1 is SGHAT and CDR2 is FQNNGV. The germline V and J ends were trimmed by 4 bases and 5 bases, with 5 bases remaining between them. This CDR3 has 12 residues. This CDR3 is CASSSETGELFF. DNA for the CDR3: TGTGCCAGCAGCTCTGAGACCGGGGAGCTGTTTTTT.